This is a list of T cell receptor beta chains from one sample in a study of blood T cell repertoires in COVID-19. Using immunoSEQ multiplex PCR, the repertoire was profiled, and TCRdb retains in-frame clones only, with some absent. The data hold fewer than 300,000 clones, with about 88% observed a single time. Sequencing input: peripheral blood. The origin of the receptors is a man aged 55 to 70 who had recovered from COVID-19. CDR3s include the opening cysteine and the closing phenylalanine or tryptophan. The D gene is left open where the match is weak.

J gene: TRBJ2-3; V gene: TRBV4-1; D gene: TRBD2; CDR3 protein: CASSQDPSGGVGDTQYF; CDR3 DNA: TGCGCCAGCAGCCAAGACCCTAGCGGGGGAGTCGGAGATACGCAGTATTTT
J gene: TRBJ1-2; V gene: TRBV5-5; D gene: NA; CDR3 protein: CASSLVQTGSRGYTF; CDR3 DNA: TGTGCCAGCAGCTTGGTCCAGACGGGGTCCCGCGGCTACACCTTC
J gene: TRBJ2-1; V gene: TRBV2; D gene: NA; CDR3 protein: CASSEEQVYNEQFF; CDR3 DNA: TGTGCCAGCAGTGAAGAGCAGGTCTACAATGAGCAGTTCTTC
J gene: TRBJ2-1; V gene: TRBV7-3; D gene: NA; CDR3 protein: CASSLAAGSYNEQFF; CDR3 DNA: TGTGCCAGCAGCTTGGCGGCGGGCTCCTACAATGAGCAGTTCTTC
J gene: TRBJ1-6; V gene: TRBV2; D gene: NA; CDR3 protein: CASSRDSYNSPLHF; CDR3 DNA: TGTGCCAGCAGCCGGGACTCCTATAATTCACCCCTCCACTTT
J gene: TRBJ2-2; V gene: TRBV10-3; D gene: TRBD2; CDR3 protein: CAISGVGLAAPGELFF; CDR3 DNA: TGTGCCATCAGTGGCGTGGGACTAGCGGCCCCCGGGGAGCTGTTTTTT
J gene: TRBJ1-6; V gene: TRBV30; D gene: NA; CDR3 protein: CAWSATRGGTYNSPLHF; CDR3 DNA: TGTGCCTGGAGTGCAACCCGGGGGGGAACCTATAATTCACCCCTCCACTTT
J gene: TRBJ1-5; V gene: TRBV19; D gene: TRBD1; CDR3 protein: CASSIGTGGYSNQPQHF; CDR3 DNA: TGTGCCAGTAGTATCGGGACAGGGGGATATAGCAATCAGCCCCAGCATTTT
J gene: TRBJ2-3; V gene: TRBV9; D gene: TRBD2; CDR3 protein: CASSVRLAGDTDTQYF; CDR3 DNA: TGTGCCAGCAGCGTCAGACTAGCGGGGGACACAGATACGCAGTATTTT
J gene: TRBJ2-3; V gene: TRBV19; D gene: NA; CDR3 protein: CASSAMGAADRTDTQYF; CDR3 DNA: TGTGCCAGTAGTGCCATGGGAGCGGCGGACCGCACAGATACGCAGTATTTT
J gene: TRBJ1-4; V gene: TRBV19; D gene: TRBD1; CDR3 protein: CASSATGQGANEKLFF; CDR3 DNA: TGTGCCAGTAGTGCCACGGGACAGGGGGCTAATGAAAAACTGTTTTTT
J gene: TRBJ2-7; V gene: TRBV5-4; D gene: TRBD2; CDR3 protein: CASSLAGLSNYEQYF; CDR3 DNA: TGTGCCAGCAGCTTGGCGGGACTATCGAACTACGAGCAGTACTTC